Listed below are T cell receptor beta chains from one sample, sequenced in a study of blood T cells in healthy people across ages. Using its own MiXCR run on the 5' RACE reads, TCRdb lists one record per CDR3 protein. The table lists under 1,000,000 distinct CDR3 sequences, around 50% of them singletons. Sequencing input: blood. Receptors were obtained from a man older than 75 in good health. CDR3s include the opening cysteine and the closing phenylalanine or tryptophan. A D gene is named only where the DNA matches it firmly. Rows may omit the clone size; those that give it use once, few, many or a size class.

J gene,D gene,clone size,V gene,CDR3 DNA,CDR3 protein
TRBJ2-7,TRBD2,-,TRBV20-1,TGCAGTGCTAGAGCACTAGCGGGGAAACTCTGCGAGCAGTACTTC,CSARALAGKLCEQYF
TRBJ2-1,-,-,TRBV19,TGTGCCGGGCGAACAGGGTCCAATGAGCAGTTCTTC,CAGRTGSNEQFF
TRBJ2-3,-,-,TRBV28,TGTGTCGCCGGAACGGGGTCAGCGCTCTCAGATACGCAGTATTTT,CVAGTGSALSDTQYF
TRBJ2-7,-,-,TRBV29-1,TGCAGCGGGACGGGACCTGACGGGGGGCAGTACTTC,CSGTGPDGGQYF
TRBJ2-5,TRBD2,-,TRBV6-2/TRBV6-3,TGTGCCAGCAGTTACGAGGAGGGAGGGCCTCCCAATGAGCAGTACTTC,CASSYEEGGPPNEQYF
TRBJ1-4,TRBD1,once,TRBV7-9,TGTGCCAGCAGCCCCAACAGGGGGCGAGGCACTAATGAAAAACTGTTTTTT,CASSPNRGRGTNEKLFF
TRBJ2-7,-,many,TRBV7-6,TGTGCCAGCAGCTTAGAGGCGGGGGCCGAGCAGTACTTC,CASSLEAGAEQYF
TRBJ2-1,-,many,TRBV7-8,TGTGCCAGCAGTACCAAGGAACGGATGATTGACAATGAGCAGTTCTTC,CASSTKERMIDNEQFF
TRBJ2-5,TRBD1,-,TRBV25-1,TGTGCCAGCGGCCGACAGGGCGGCAGTGCAGAGACCCAGTACTTC,CASGRQGGSAETQYF
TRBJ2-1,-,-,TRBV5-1,TGCGCCAGCAGCATAGGACCTCCCAATGAGCAGTTCTTC,CASSIGPPNEQFF
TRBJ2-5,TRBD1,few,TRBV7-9,TGTGCCAGCAGCTTACGTGGACAGGGCTGGGAAGAGACCCAGTACTTC,CASSLRGQGWEETQYF
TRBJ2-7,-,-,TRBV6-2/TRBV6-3,TGTGCCAGCAGTTACGCCGGGACCACCTACGAGCAGTACTTC,CASSYAGTTYEQYF
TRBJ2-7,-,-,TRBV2,TGTGCCAGCAGTGAATCTCTTACCTCCTACGAGCAGTACTTC,CASSESLTSYEQYF
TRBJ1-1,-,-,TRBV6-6,TGTGCCAGCAGCTACACCCTGGACACTGAAGCTTTCTTT,CASSYTLDTEAFF
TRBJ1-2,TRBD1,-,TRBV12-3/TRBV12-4,TGTGCCAGCAGCCAAACAGGGGTTGTTTATGGCTACACCTTC,CASSQTGVVYGYTF
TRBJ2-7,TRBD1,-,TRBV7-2,TGTGCCAGCAGCTTAGCGGACAGGGGGCCCTACGAGCAGTACTTC,CASSLADRGPYEQYF
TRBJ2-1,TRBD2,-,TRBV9,TGTGCCAGCAGCGCGAGGACTAGCCCCTCTACCTACAATGAGCAGTTCTTC,CASSARTSPSTYNEQFF
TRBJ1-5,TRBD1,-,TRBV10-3,TGTGCCATCAGCTTGACAGGGAAAGGTCAGCCCCAGCATTTT,CAISLTGKGQPQHF
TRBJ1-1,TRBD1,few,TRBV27,TGTGCCAGCAGTTCCCAAACAGCAGGGGGGCACACTGAAGCTTTCTTT,CASSSQTAGGHTEAFF
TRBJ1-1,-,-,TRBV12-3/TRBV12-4,TGTGCCAGCAGTTTGGGCGGTCGGGACACTGAAGCTTTCTTT,CASSLGGRDTEAFF
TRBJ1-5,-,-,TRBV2,TGTGCCAGCGAAGGGCGAAATCAGCCCCAGCATTTT,CASEGRNQPQHF
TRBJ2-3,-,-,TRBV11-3,TGTGCCAGCAGCTTAGATCGCAATAGCGAAGCAGATACGCAGTATTTT,CASSLDRNSEADTQYF
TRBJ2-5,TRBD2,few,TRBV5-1,TGCGCCAGCAGCCTCCTCGGCGCGGGACTAGCGGAGACCCAGTACTTC,CASSLLGAGLAETQYF
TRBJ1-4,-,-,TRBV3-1,TGTGCCAGCAGCCGAGTGGCCAGTGAAAAACTGTTTTTT,CASSRVASEKLFF
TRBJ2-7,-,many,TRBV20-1,TGCAGTGCTAGCGATGAGATATACGAGCAGTACTTC,CSASDEIYEQYF
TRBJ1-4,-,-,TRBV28,TGTGCCTGCAGTCCACCGGGGAGGGAGAATGAAAAACTGTTTTTT,CACSPPGRENEKLFF
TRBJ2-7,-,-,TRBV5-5,TGTGCCAGCAGCTTGAGGAGCGGACCGATTAAGAGCTCCTACGAGCAGTACTTC,CASSLRSGPIKSSYEQYF
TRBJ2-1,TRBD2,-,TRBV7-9,TGTGCCAGCATCCCAGCGGGAGGGCTAGAGCAGTTCTTC,CASIPAGGLEQFF
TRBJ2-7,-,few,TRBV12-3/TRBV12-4,TGTGCCAGCAGTTCTAACAGGGCCGAGAGATACGAGCAGTACTTC,CASSSNRAERYEQYF
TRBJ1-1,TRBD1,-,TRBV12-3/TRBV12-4,TGTGCCAGCAGTCCCGGGACAGCAATCCCTGAAGCTTTCTTT,CASSPGTAIPEAFF
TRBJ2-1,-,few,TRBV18,TGTGCCAGCTCACCGGACGGGGCCCGTGAGCAGTTCTTC,CASSPDGAREQFF
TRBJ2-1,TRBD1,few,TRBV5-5,TGTGCCAGCAGCCGCGGACAGGGGGACTACAATGAGCAGTTCTTC,CASSRGQGDYNEQFF
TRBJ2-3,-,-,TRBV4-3,TGCGCCAGCAGCCAATCGATCGAGAACACAGATACGCAGTATTTT,CASSQSIENTDTQYF
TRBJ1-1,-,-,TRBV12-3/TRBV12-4,TGTGCCAGCAGCCCAGGGACGGATGAAGCTTTCTTT,CASSPGTDEAFF
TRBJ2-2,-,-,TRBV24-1,TGTGCCACCAGTGATACCGGACAGACGAACACCGGGGAGCTGTTTTTT,CATSDTGQTNTGELFF
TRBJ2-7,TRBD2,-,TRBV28,TGTGCCAGCAGTTCCCCACTAGCGGGAGTTAAGGGCGAGCAGTACTTC,CASSSPLAGVKGEQYF
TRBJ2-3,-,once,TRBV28,TGTGCCAGCAGTTTATCATTAACAGGGCATGAGGATACGCAGTATTTT,CASSLSLTGHEDTQYF
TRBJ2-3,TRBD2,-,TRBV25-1,TGTGCCAGCAGTCCCCTAAGGGGGGCTAGCGGGTCAGGCACAGATACGCAGTATTTT,CASSPLRGASGSGTDTQYF
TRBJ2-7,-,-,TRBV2,TGTGCCAGCAGTAGATTCAGGGGTTCCCACGAGCAGTACTTC,CASSRFRGSHEQYF
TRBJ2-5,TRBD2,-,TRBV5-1,TGCGCCAGCAGCCCGGGACTAGCGGGAGTATCAGAGACCCAGTACTTC,CASSPGLAGVSETQYF
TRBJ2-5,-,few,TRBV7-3,TGTGCCAGCAGCTTGGACGGGGGGCATGAGACCCAGTACTTC,CASSLDGGHETQYF
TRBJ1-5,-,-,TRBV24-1,TGTGCCACCAGTGACCGTAGGGGAAGTCAGCCCCAGCATTTT,CATSDRRGSQPQHF
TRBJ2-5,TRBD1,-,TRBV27,TGTGCCAGCAGTTGGGGACAGGTGTACCAAGAGACCCAGTACTTC,CASSWGQVYQETQYF
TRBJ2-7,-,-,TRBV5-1,TGCGCCAGCAGCTTGGCGGCAGGGGAAGACGAGCAGTACTTC,CASSLAAGEDEQYF
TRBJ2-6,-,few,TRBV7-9,TGTGCCAGCTCCCCACGGGGAGGACAACCCTCTGGGGCCAACGTCCTGACTTTC,CASSPRGGQPSGANVLTF
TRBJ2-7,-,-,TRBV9,TGTGCCAGCAGCGTAGAAGCGGGTGGGATTATGTACGAGCAGTACTTC,CASSVEAGGIMYEQYF
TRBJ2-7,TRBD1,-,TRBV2,TGTGCCAGCAGTCCTCGGGACAGTTACTACGAGCAGTACTTC,CASSPRDSYYEQYF
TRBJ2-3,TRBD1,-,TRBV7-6,TGTGCCAGCAGCTACTGGACAGGGGGCTCAGATACGCAGTATTTT,CASSYWTGGSDTQYF
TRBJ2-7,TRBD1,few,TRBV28,TGTGCCAGCAGTCCACCACAGGACAGGGTTCAAGAGTCCCAGTACTTC,CASSPPQDRVQESQYF
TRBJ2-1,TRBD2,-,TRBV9,TGTGCCAGCAGCATGAGCGGGAGTCATTATGAGCAGTTCTTC,CASSMSGSHYEQFF
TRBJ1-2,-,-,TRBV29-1,TGCAGCGTTGAGACGTTGGCAGACTATGGCTACACCTTC,CSVETLADYGYTF
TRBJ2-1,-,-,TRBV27,TGTGCCAGCAGTTTATCGTACGGGGGCTTCTACAATGAGCAGTTCTTC,CASSLSYGGFYNEQFF